This entry describes one T cell receptor (beta chain). The entry originates in a study of response to subunit inactivated influenza vaccine. Germline CDR1 reads SGHAT; CDR2 reads FQNNGV. The CDR3 sequence is 14 residues long. Trimming cost V 1 base and J 4 bases, with 10 bases left between them. TCRdb recomputed calls from the RT-PCR reads with MiXCR, one row per CDR3 protein. This table holds about 170,000 distinct CDR3 sequences, approximately 12% found once. In addition, the sample was reused for a study of T cells expressing NK-cell markers. That source adds: What made the TCR beta cDNA was 5'RACE template switching with UMIs.

The gene calls are TRBV11-2 and TRBJ1-1; no clear D. The source of this sequence is a man over 45 who received an inactivated influenza vaccine. Source: CD8+ T cells sorted from PBMCs, taken 12 days after vaccination. The CDR3 coding sequence is TGTGCCAGCAGCTTAGGGGCCTTTGCCACTGAAGCTTTCTTT. It is translated as CASSLGAFATEAFF.